This T cell receptor (beta chain) was captured by sequencing in a study of blood T cell repertoires in COVID-19. Germline loops: CDR1 LGHDT, CDR2 YNNKEL (reference sequence). The CDR3 extends over 15 amino acids. Losses at the gene ends were 5 bases for V and 7 bases for J; bases not matched to a gene: 13. Profiled with immunoSEQ multiplex PCR; TCRdb holds only in-frame clones, not every one. The data hold under 250,000 clones, with 84% observed a single time. The J gene is TRBJ2-7, the V gene TRBV3-1 (or the pseudogene TRBV3-2), with 8 bases fitting TRBD2. Input material: peripheral blood. This clonotype originated in a woman in her fifties or sixties with acute or convalescent COVID-19. The CDR3 DNA follows: TGTGCCAGCAGCTTCCGGGGGGGTGGCCAAGGGGAGCAGTACTTC. It codes for CASSFRGGGQGEQYF.